Below are 18 T cell receptor beta chains sequenced from a single sample in a study of blood T cells in healthy people across ages. A second roughly 7 to 11 cycle PCR used barcoded and J-beta primers. Each CDR3 protein gets one entry after TCRdb re-called the 5' RACE reads with MiXCR. The repertoire includes some 670,000 distinct CDR3 sequences, approximately 52% of them detected once, and approximately 15% sits in the top ten. Source material: blood. These TCRs come from a woman older than 75 in good health.

Concerning this clonotype itself: An end of the junction does not agree with germline; a read error may underlie this. The chain has TRBV5-1 and TRBJ2-1; 9 nucleotides match TRBD2. Germline V gene lookup returns CDR1 SGHRS and CDR2 YFSETQ. The CDR3 contains 16 residues. The CDR3 loop is CARSSTSGWIYNEQFF. In DNA, the CDR3 is TGCGCCCGCAGCTCAACTAGCGGGTGGATCTACAATGAGCAGTTCTTC.

This clonotype was observed a few times. The CDR3 DNA follows: TGTGCCAGCAATAACCTGGACACTGAAGCTTTCTTT. Translation gives CASNNLDTEAFF. The chain uses TRBV7-9 and TRBJ1-1; D gene unclear. CDR3 length equals 12 residues. Trimming pared 7 bases from V and 3 bases from J, leaving 9 bases between. From germline, CDR1 is SEHNR and CDR2 FQNEAQ (reference sequence).

This clonotype was observed a few times. The chain links TRBV29-1 to TRBJ2-5; no clear D. Deletions cut 5 bases from V and 5 bases from J, with 9 bases between. Germline CDR1 SQVTM, CDR2 ANQGSEA. The CDR3 consists of 11 residues. The CDR3 DNA follows: TGCAGCGTTTCACCCTTGGAGACCCAGTACTTC. Its protein product is CSVSPLETQYF.

This clonotype was counted many times. The genes are TRBV29-1 and TRBJ2-5; tentative D call: TRBD1 (6 bases). Germline V lookup: CDR1 SQVTM, CDR2 ANQGSEA. The CDR3 is 13 residues long. V lost 4 bases, J lost 2 bases, and 11 bases lay in between. The CDR3 loop reads CSVGAGAQETQYF. The CDR3 coding sequence is TGCAGCGTTGGGGCAGGGGCACAAGAGACCCAGTACTTC.

This clonotype occurred a few times. This sequence joins TRBV2 and TRBJ1-5; no clear D. With 3 bases removed from V and 0 bases from J, the gap between germline ends came to 15 bases. Germline CDR1 SNHLY, CDR2 FYNNEI. This CDR3 has 17 residues. CDR3 coding DNA: TGTGCCAGCAGTGATCGGACCGGGAGATATAGCAATCAGCCCCAGCATTTT. This translates into CASSDRTGRYSNQPQHF. The full variable domain, rest sourced from reference TRBV2 and TRBJ1-5, is EPEVTQTPSHQVTQMGQEVILRCVPISNHLYFYWYRQILGQKVEFLVSFYNNEISEKSEIFDDQFSVERPDGSNFTLKIRSTKLEDSAMYFCASSDRTGRYSNQPQHFGDGTRLSIL.

About this clonotype itself: An end of the junction does not agree with germline; a read error may underlie this. This sequence joins TRBV11-2 and TRBJ2-2; 12 bases align to TRBD2. CDR3 length: 19 residues. In germline, CDR1 is SGHAT, CDR2 FQNNGV. CDR3 coding DNA: TGTGCCTGCAGCTTACTCCCTGCTAGCGGGAGGGCGAACACCGGGGAGCTGTTTTTT. Residues: CACSLLPASGRANTGELFF.

This clonotype came up many times. The chain employs TRBV2 and TRBJ1-2; the match to TRBD1 covers 7 bases. Germline CDR1 is SNHLY and CDR2 is FYNNEI. The CDR3 sequence is 12 residues long. The V segment lost 5 bases and the J segment 8 bases; nucleotides outside the gene matches: 5. DNA of the CDR3: TGTGCCAGCAGTTTTGACAGGGACGGCTACACCTTC. Translating it yields CASSFDRDGYTF. The full variable domain, with the rest looked up from reference TRBV2 and TRBJ1-2, is EPEVTQTPSHQVTQMGQEVILRCVPISNHLYFYWYRQILGQKVEFLVSFYNNEISEKSEIFDDQFSVERPDGSNFTLKIRSTKLEDSAMYFCASSFDRDGYTFGSGTRLTVV.

There are many counts of this clonotype. The rearrangement uses TRBV13 and TRBJ2-1; 10 nucleotides match TRBD1. Germline V CDR1 and CDR2: PRHDT, FYEKMQ (reference sequence). This CDR3 contains 14 residues. The V segment lost 5 bases and the J segment 9 bases; nucleotides outside the gene matches: 7. The CDR3 coding sequence is TGTGCCAGCAGCCTTCAGGGACAGGGGAGTGAGCAGTTCTTC. Translating it yields CASSLQGQGSEQFF.

The chain uses TRBV27 and TRBJ1-2, with D tentatively TRBD1 (5 bases). V lost 5 bases to trimming and J lost 2 bases, with 15 bases between them. Germline V gene data show CDR1 as MNHEY and CDR2 as SMNVEV (reference sequence). This CDR3 has 15 residues. The CDR3 spells CASSPWGRLNYGYTF. The CDR3 DNA reads as TGTGCCAGCAGTCCTTGGGGCAGATTAAACTATGGCTACACCTTC.

This clonotype was seen ten or more times. The chain joins TRBV18 to TRBJ2-7, with TRBD1 matching 9 bases. In germline, CDR1 is KGHSH, CDR2 LQKENI. The CDR3 is 14 amino acids. The V gene end was trimmed by 3 bases and the J gene end by 1 base; junction bases not matched to a gene: 1. In nucleotides, the CDR3 is TGTGCCAGCTCACCCGGGACAGGGTCCTACGAGCAGTACTTC. Translating gives CASSPGTGSYEQYF.

This clonotype was found a few times. This may arise from a read error, as a much more abundant clone is one base away. The chain uses TRBV29-1 and TRBJ2-1; TRBD1 matches 7 bases. The CDR3 runs 11 residues. Germline values: CDR1 SQVTM, CDR2 ANQGSEA. Trimming took 7 bases from V and 15 from J; bases not matched to a gene: 12. The CDR3 loop reads CSASEGALGFF. CDR3 coding DNA: TGCAGCGCTTCCGAGGGGGCCCTAGGGTTCTTC.

This sequence joins TRBV12-3 or TRBV12-4 and TRBJ2-4, with D perhaps TRBD2 (7 bases). Trimming took 7 bases from V and 13 from J, leaving 17 bases between them. The CDR3 has 12 residues. In DNA form, the CDR3 reads TGTGCCAGCACATTCTCGGGGGGCAAGCAGTACTTC. Residues: CASTFSGGKQYF.

The V call is TRBV6-5, the J call TRBJ1-2; D gene unclear. Germline V gene lookup returns CDR1 MNHEY and CDR2 SVGAGI. The CDR3 consists of 13 residues. Trimming stripped 5 bases from V and 3 bases from J, with 10 bases between. The CDR3 bases are TGTGCCAGCAGTAACCCGACGGACTATGGCTACACCTTC. Residues: CASSNPTDYGYTF.

This clonotype was observed many times. The chain employs TRBV29-1 and TRBJ2-7, with no clear D. The length of the CDR3 is 15 residues. The ends were cut back, 4 bases at V and 2 bases at J, with 18 bases in the middle. Germline V gene sequence: CDR1 SQVTM, CDR2 ANQGSEA. The CDR3 DNA is TGCAGCGTTGGGAACCCGAAAACGAGCCCCTACGAGCAGTACTTC. Protein product: CSVGNPKTSPYEQYF.

The CDR3 DNA sequence: TGTGCCAGCAGCAGAAATAGCGACGCCGGGGAGCTGTTTTTT. Its protein is CASSRNSDAGELFF. The V call is TRBV5-4, the J call TRBJ2-2; D may be TRBD2 (5 bases). The CDR3 covers 14 residues. Germline V gene lookup returns CDR1 SGHNT and CDR2 YYREEE (reference sequence). V gave up 4 bases and J gave up 6 bases, with 13 bases separating them. The whole variable domain, filled in from reference TRBV5-4 and TRBJ2-2, reads ETGVTQSPTHLIKTRGQQVTLRCSSQSGHNTVSWYQQALGQGPQFIFQYYREEENGRGNFPPRFSGLQFPNYSSELNVNALELDDSALYLCASSRNSDAGELFFGEGSRLTVL.

Regarding this clonotype: Germline is not matched at one junction end, which may reflect a read error. The chain couples TRBV28 to TRBJ1-5; the match to TRBD1 covers 10 bases. The CDR3 length is 16 residues. Per the germline V gene, CDR1 is MDHEN and CDR2 is SYDVKM. The CDR3 bases are TGTGCCAACAGTTTGGGACAGGGGACGGGCAATCAGCCCCAGCATTTT. Its translation is CANSLGQGTGNQPQHF.

The CDR3 is CSASTSGSYNEQFF. The CDR3 bases are TGCAGTGCTAGTACTAGCGGGAGTTACAATGAGCAGTTCTTC. The chain joins TRBV20-1 to TRBJ2-1; the match to TRBD2 covers 11 bases. Per germline, CDR1 DFQATT and CDR2 SNEGSKA (reference sequence). The junction had 2 bases not matched to a gene; V was cut back by 3 bases and J by 4 bases. There are 14 residues in the CDR3.

This clonotype was picked up one time. This chain links TRBV3-1 with TRBJ2-3; no clear D gene. V shed 5 bases and J shed 3 bases, with 18 bases lying between them. The CDR3 totals 16 residues. In germline, CDR1 is LGHDT, CDR2 YNNKEL (reference sequence). CDR3 residues: CASSWTVRPSTDTQYF. As DNA, the CDR3 is TGTGCCAGCAGCTGGACGGTCCGTCCTTCGACAGATACGCAGTATTTT.